This entry describes one T cell receptor beta chain. These data are taken from a study of OX40 agonist ivuxolimab in advanced cancers. Measured with immunoSEQ multiplex PCR; TCRdb has only the in-frame clones, and not every one. The data hold 77,000 or so clones, with 75% to 90% observed a single time. The CDR3 is made up of 17 amino acids. Trimming left V 0 bases short and J 5 bases short, with 16 bases between. Germline V gene lookup returns CDR1 MRHNA and CDR2 SNTAGT. Source: CD4+ or CD8+ T cells sorted from blood, taken in a trial of the OX40 agonist ivuxolimab. The V gene is TRBV6-4, the J gene TRBJ2-2; tentative D call: TRBD1 (6 bases). This receptor was identified in an adult with an advanced solid tumor such as melanoma, head and neck, liver or kidney cancer. CDR3 nucleotide sequence: TGTGCCAGCAGTGACTCACAGGGTAACCGAGGGACCGGGGAGCTGTTTTTT. It is translated as CASSDSQGNRGTGELFF.